This T cell receptor (beta chain) appears in the sequencing data of a study of cytomegalovirus exposure and HLA in healthy donors. Study-wide findings and caveats: The listing of roughly 160 TCR beta chains classed them as cytomegalovirus-associated.

Using immunoSEQ multiplex PCR, the repertoire was profiled, and TCRdb retains in-frame clones only, with some absent. The sample lists about 240,000 clones, about 90% occurring once. The CDR3 runs to 16 residues. V lost 6 bases, J lost 0 bases, and 5 bases stayed unmatched. Germline V gives CDR1 SGHRS, CDR2 YFSETQ. On this clone itself: The antigen is not known.

This TCR was sampled from a woman in her 30s in good health and CMV-seropositive. The specimen was PBMCs. The chain recombines TRBV5-1 with TRBJ2-3; TRBD2 aligns across 12 bases. This CDR3 reads CASTTSGRTSTDTQYF. The CDR3 DNA follows: TGCGCCAGCACTACTAGCGGGAGGACTAGCACAGATACGCAGTATTTT.